The 17 T cell receptor beta chains below come from one sample, sequenced in a study of blood T cell repertoires in COVID-19. Profiled with immunoSEQ multiplex PCR; TCRdb holds only in-frame clones, not every one. The repertoire holds more than 250,000 clones, with 70% to 90% as singletons. The sample consisted of peripheral blood. These receptors originate from a man over 45 with active or convalescent COVID-19.

V gene TRBV6-1 combines with J gene TRBJ1-6; D may be TRBD1 (5 bases). Per the germline V gene, CDR1 is MNHNS and CDR2 is SASEGT. The CDR3 extends over 13 amino acids. V was cut by 3 bases and J by 7 bases, with 7 bases left in between. DNA for the CDR3: TGTGCCAGCAGTGATAGACAGAATTCACCCCTCCACTTT. Protein sequence: CASSDRQNSPLHF.

On this clone: Other DNA sequences in the same sample also yield this CDR3. V usage is TRBV29-1 and J usage is TRBJ1-4, with 11 bases identical to TRBD1. Germline V gives CDR1 SQVTM, CDR2 ANQGSEA. CDR3 size: 13 residues. With V trimmed by 6 bases and J by 7 bases, 4 bases remained unmatched. This CDR3 is CSVGQGAGEKLFF. Here the CDR3 DNA reads TGCAGCGTCGGACAGGGGGCCGGTGAAAAACTGTTTTTT.

This clone was detected once. One end of the junction varies from germline; a read error may be responsible. V and J are TRBV9 and TRBJ2-2; D perhaps matches TRBD2 (6 bases). The CDR3 spans 15 residues. CDR1 SGDLS and CDR2 YYNGEE come from the germline V gene. The CDR3 nucleotides read TGTGCCAGCAGCGTAGCCGAAGAAGGGTGGGGGGAACTGTTTTTT. The encoded protein is CASSVAEEGWGELFF.

J is TRBJ1-5 and V is TRBV28; D is perhaps TRBD1 (5 bases). The V gene's germline CDR1 is MDHEN and CDR2 SYDVKM. V was shortened by 6 bases and J by 4 bases, with 22 bases between the two germline ends. This CDR3 is built from 17 residues. CDR3 sequence (DNA): TGTGCCAGCAGGCCTTATGGGAGGGACTGGCGGAATCAGCCCCAGCATTTT. Its translation: CASRPYGRDWRNQPQHF.

This clone was detected once. The rearrangement links TRBV6-4 to TRBJ1-4, with 7 bases lining up with TRBD1. There are 15 residues in the CDR3. The V gene's germline CDR1 is MRHNA and CDR2 SNTAGT. V trimming: 0 bases; J trimming: 7 bases; junction bases outside the gene matches: 5. The CDR3: CASSDSRQGLEKLFF. The CDR3 DNA sequence: TGTGCCAGCAGTGACTCCCGACAGGGACTTGAAAAACTGTTTTTT.

CDR3 bases: TGTGCCAGTAGTATAGATTTGGTAGTTCGTCCCACAGATACGCAGTATTTT. This encodes CASSIDLVVRPTDTQYF. The chain uses TRBV19 and TRBJ2-3, with no clear D. CDR1 and CDR2 (germline): LNHDA, SQIVND (reference sequence). This CDR3 is 17 amino acids long. Trimming took 0 bases from V and 2 from J, leaving 15 bases between them.

This clone was seen only once. The chain uses TRBV10-3 and TRBJ2-2; the D gene is possibly TRBD2 (6 bases). The germline V gene encodes CDR1 ENHRY and CDR2 SYGVKD. CDR3 length: 16 residues. Trimming removed 0 bases at V and 1 base at J, with 9 bases between. The CDR3 DNA sequence: TGTGCCATCAGTGAGTCGCGGGGAGGGAACACCGGGGAGCTGTTTTTT. Translated, it gives CAISESRGGNTGELFF.

The rearrangement joins TRBV29-1 to TRBJ2-2; D remains unclear. The V gene lost 5 bases and the J gene lost 1 base, with 11 bases spanning the gap. Per the germline V gene, CDR1 is SQVTM and CDR2 is ANQGSEA. CDR3 length: 14 residues. In DNA, the CDR3 is TGCAGCGTTTTGGTGGCTCTGAACACCGGGGAGCTGTTTTTT. Translation gives CSVLVALNTGELFF.

In this sample, this clone turned up a few times. The V call is TRBV2, the J call TRBJ1-2; no definite D call. Germline-derived CDR1 and CDR2 are SNHLY and FYNNEI. The V and J ends lost 0 bases and 4 bases respectively, with 12 bases between them. This CDR3 has 15 amino acids. The CDR3 protein is CASSEAGAFLYGYTF. The DNA of the CDR3 is TGTGCCAGCAGTGAAGCGGGAGCCTTCCTCTATGGCTACACCTTC. Full variable domain (missing parts from reference TRBV2 and TRBJ1-2): EPEVTQTPSHQVTQMGQEVILRCVPISNHLYFYWYRQILGQKVEFLVSFYNNEISEKSEIFDDQFSVERPDGSNFTLKIRSTKLEDSAMYFCASSEAGAFLYGYTFGSGTRLTVV.

A few counts support this clone. The chain recombines TRBV6-6 with TRBJ1-1, with 8 bases aligning to TRBD1. The germline V gene encodes CDR1 MNHNY and CDR2 SVGAGI (reference sequence). The junction had 8 bases not matched to a gene; V was cut back by 0 bases and J by 8 bases. CDR3 length: 15 residues. Here the CDR3 DNA reads TGTGCCAGCAGTTACTCCCCTTTGACAGGGGAGGAAGCTTTCTTT. This codes for CASSYSPLTGEEAFF.

The chain has TRBV6-1 and TRBJ2-7, with TRBD1 identical over 7 bases. V trimming: 1 base; J trimming: 3 bases; junction bases outside the gene matches: 6. The CDR3 is made up of 15 amino acids. Germline CDR1 reads MNHNS; CDR2 reads SASEGT. DNA for the CDR3: TGTGCCAGCAGTGAAGGGGACAGCCTCTACTACGAGCAGTACTTC. This sequence encodes CASSEGDSLYYEQYF.

The V call is TRBV19, the J call TRBJ2-1; D ambiguous. Germline V gene data show CDR1 as LNHDA and CDR2 as SQIVND (reference sequence). V shed 10 bases and J shed 0 bases, with 10 bases lying between them. The CDR3 totals 13 residues. The CDR3: CAISDTSYNEQFF. The CDR3 DNA follows: TGTGCCATTTCAGACACCTCCTACAATGAGCAGTTCTTC.

The chain is built from TRBV30 and TRBJ1-4, with a tentative D call TRBD1 (5 bases). Trimming shortened V by 2 bases and J by 5 bases, and 18 bases separated the two germline ends. The CDR3 length is 16 residues. The V gene's germline CDR1 is GTSNPN and CDR2 SVGIG (reference sequence). Here the CDR3 DNA reads TGTGCCTGGAGTTCCCCTATGGGGCTTAGAAATGAAAAACTGTTTTTT. Translated: CAWSSPMGLRNEKLFF. The full variable domain, its missing parts supplied by reference TRBV30 and TRBJ1-4, is SQTIHQWPATLVQPVGSPLSLECTVEGTSNPNLYWYRQAAGRGLQLLFYSVGIGQISSEVPQNLSASRPQDRQFILSSKKLLLSDSGFYLCAWSSPMGLRNEKLFFGSGTQLSVL.

The CDR3 here is CASSVEASGRAANSPGELFF. CDR3 bases: TGTGCCAGCAGCGTAGAAGCTAGCGGGAGGGCAGCAAATAGCCCCGGGGAGCTGTTTTTT. The chain links TRBV9 to TRBJ2-2; TRBD2 aligns across 12 bases. Germline-derived CDR1 and CDR2 are SGDLS and YYNGEE. Trimming took 0 bases from V and 6 from J; bases not matched to a gene: 15. The CDR3 runs 20 residues.

V gene TRBV19 combines with J gene TRBJ2-1; 7 bases are a match to TRBD1. V lost 6 bases and J lost 1; bases outside the gene matches: 3. Germline V gene data show CDR1 as LNHDA and CDR2 as SQIVND (reference sequence). CDR3 size: 14 residues. Here the CDR3 reads CASSAGGSYNEQFF. The CDR3 DNA follows: TGTGCCAGTAGCGCAGGGGGATCCTACAATGAGCAGTTCTTC.

The J gene is TRBJ2-1, the V gene TRBV9; 7 nucleotides agree with TRBD2. V lost 2 bases to trimming and J lost 4 bases; unmatched junction nucleotides: 3. The length of the CDR3 is 14 residues. CDR1 and CDR2 from the germline V gene are SGDLS and YYNGEE. The CDR3 DNA is TGTGCCAGCAGCGTTAGCGGGTTATACAATGAGCAGTTCTTC. Protein product: CASSVSGLYNEQFF.

This clone has just one count. V usage is TRBV5-6 and J usage is TRBJ2-5; TRBD1 aligns across 8 bases. The germline V gene has CDR1 SGHDT and CDR2 YYEEEE. CDR3 size: 17 residues. Trimming at V came to 4 bases and at J to 5 bases, leaving 16 bases not matched to a gene. Written as DNA, the CDR3 is TGTGCCAGCAGCGTACGAGGGTCCAGGGGGCGGCGGGAGACCCAGTACTTC. It codes for CASSVRGSRGRRETQYF. Variable domain in full (rest from reference TRBV5-6 and TRBJ2-5): DAGVTQSPTHLIKTRGQQVTLRCSPKSGHDTVSWYQQALGQGPQFIFQYYEEEERQRGNFPDRFSGHQFPNYSSELNVNALLLGDSALYLCASSVRGSRGRRETQYFGPGTRLLVL.